This TCR beta chain was documented in a study of CXCR3-negative and CXCR3-positive naive CD8 T cells. The germline gives CDR1 SGDLS, CDR2 YYNGEE. The CDR3 runs 11 residues. Points from the study as a whole: Naive cells positive for CXCR3 carried more hydrophobic TRB CDR3s than CXCR3-negative ones.

All TRB cDNA libraries came from 5' RACE performed with UMI labels. TCRdb reworked the 5' RACE reads into one entry per CDR3 protein, no DNA. The sample table sets out 150,000 to 180,000 distinct CDR3 sequences. With regard to this clonotype: Antigen: not known.

This TCR came from a human donor in good health. Some clones in this sample may be carry-over from other donors' samples. The specimen was naive CXCR3+ CD8+ T cells from blood. The subset here: CD45RO-CCR7+CD27+CD95- naive CD8+ T cells expressing CXCR3 (TNR3+). The chain recombines TRBV9 with TRBJ2-1. The CDR3 protein is CASTDGWEQFF. The whole variable domain, remainder taken from reference TRBV9 and TRBJ2-1, is DSGVTQTPKHLITATGQRVTLRCSPRSGDLSVYWYQQSLDQGLQFLIQYYNGEERAKGNILERFSAQQFPDLHSELNLSSLELGDSALYFCASTDGWEQFFGPGTRLTVL.